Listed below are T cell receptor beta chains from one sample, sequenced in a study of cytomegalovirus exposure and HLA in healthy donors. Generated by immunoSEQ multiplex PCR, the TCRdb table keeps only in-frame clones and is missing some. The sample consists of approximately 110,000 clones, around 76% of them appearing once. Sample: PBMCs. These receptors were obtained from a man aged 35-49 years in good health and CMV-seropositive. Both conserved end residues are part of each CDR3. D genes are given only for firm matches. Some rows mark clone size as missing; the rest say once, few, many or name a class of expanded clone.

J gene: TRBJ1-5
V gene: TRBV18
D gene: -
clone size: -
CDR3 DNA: TGTGCCAGCTCACCAGCTTCGACAGACAATCAGCCCCAGCATTTT
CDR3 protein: CASSPASTDNQPQHF

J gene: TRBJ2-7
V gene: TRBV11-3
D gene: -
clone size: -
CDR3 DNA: TGTGCCAGCAGCTTAGGGGGGGGACAACCGTCCTACGAGCAGTACTTC
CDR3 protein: CASSLGGGQPSYEQYF

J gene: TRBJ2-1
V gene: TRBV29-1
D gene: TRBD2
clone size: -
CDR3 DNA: TGCAGCGTTGAAGATCTTATGGGTCTACTAGCGGGGGGTAGGAATGAGCAGTTCTTC
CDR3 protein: CSVEDLMGLLAGGRNEQFF

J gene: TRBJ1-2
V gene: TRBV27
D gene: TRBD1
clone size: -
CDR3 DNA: TGTGCCAGCAGTTCGCCTCGGCCAGGGGGGAACTATGGCTACACCTTC
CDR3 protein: CASSSPRPGGNYGYTF

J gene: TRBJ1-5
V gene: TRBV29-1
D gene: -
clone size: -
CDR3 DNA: TGCAGCGTTGAAGATCAGGGTGTAGGCAATCAGCCCCAGCATTTT
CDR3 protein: CSVEDQGVGNQPQHF

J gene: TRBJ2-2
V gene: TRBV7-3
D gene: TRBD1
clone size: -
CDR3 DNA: TGTGCCAGCAGCCGACAGGGTGACGGCGCCGGGGAGCTGTTTTTT
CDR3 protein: CASSRQGDGAGELFF

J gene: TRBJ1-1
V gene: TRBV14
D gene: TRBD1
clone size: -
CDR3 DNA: TGTGCCAGCAGCCAGACGACAGGGGCTTTGACTGAAGCTTTCTTT
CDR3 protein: CASSQTTGALTEAFF

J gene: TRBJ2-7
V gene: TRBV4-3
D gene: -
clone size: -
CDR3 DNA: TGCGCCAGCAGCCAAGGGGTGGGGGGGGGCAGGGACGAGCAGTACTTC
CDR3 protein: CASSQGVGGGRDEQYF

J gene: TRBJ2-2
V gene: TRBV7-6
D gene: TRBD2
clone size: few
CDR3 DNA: TGTGCCAGCAGCCCCAATACTGGGGGGGCCGGGGAGCTGTTTTTT
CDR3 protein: CASSPNTGGAGELFF

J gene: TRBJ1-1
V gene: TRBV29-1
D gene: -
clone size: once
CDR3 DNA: TGCAGCGTTGGGAGGAACGCCGGGAGGAACACTGAAGCTTTCTTT
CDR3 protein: CSVGRNAGRNTEAFF